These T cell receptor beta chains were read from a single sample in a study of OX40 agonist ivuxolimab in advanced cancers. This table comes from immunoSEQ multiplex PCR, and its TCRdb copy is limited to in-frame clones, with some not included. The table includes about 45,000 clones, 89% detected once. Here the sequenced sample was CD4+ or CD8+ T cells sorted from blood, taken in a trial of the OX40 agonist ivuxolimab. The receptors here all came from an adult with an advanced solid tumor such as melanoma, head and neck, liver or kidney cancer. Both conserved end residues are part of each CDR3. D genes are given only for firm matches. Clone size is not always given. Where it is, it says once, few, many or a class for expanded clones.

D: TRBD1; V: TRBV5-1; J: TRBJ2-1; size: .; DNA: TGCGCCAGCAGCTTTAAGTTGGGACAGGCCTCAGATGAGCAGTTCTTC; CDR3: CASSFKLGQASDEQFF
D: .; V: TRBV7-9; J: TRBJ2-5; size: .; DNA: TGTGCCAGCAGCTTAGGTACAGAGTATCTAGAGACCCAGTACTTC; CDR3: CASSLGTEYLETQYF
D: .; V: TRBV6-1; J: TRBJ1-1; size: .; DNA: TGTGCCAGCAGTTCACGCAGGGCGAACACTGAAGCTTTCTTT; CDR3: CASSSRRANTEAFF
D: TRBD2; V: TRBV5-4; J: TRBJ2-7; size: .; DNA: TGTGCCAGCAGCAGGTCGGGACTAGCGGGAGGTTCGCCCTACGAGCAGTACTTC; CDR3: CASSRSGLAGGSPYEQYF
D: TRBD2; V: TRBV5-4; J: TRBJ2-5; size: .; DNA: TGTGCCAGCAGCGTGAGTGGCGGGAGTTTGAGAGAGACCCAGTACTTC; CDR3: CASSVSGGSLRETQYF
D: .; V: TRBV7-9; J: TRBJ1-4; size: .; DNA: TGTGCCAGCAGTCCGACAGCCCTTAATGAAAAACTGTTTTTT; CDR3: CASSPTALNEKLFF
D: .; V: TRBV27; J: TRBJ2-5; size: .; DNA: TGTGCCAGCAGTTCACCACACCAAGAGACCCAGTACTTC; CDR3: CASSSPHQETQYF
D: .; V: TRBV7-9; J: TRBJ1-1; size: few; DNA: TGTGCCAGCAGCTTAGTAACTGAAGCTTTCTTT; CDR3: CASSLVTEAFF
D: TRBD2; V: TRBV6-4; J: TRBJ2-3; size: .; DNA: TGTGCCAGCAGTGGCGGGGGGGCCCCAGATACGCAGTATTTT; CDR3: CASSGGGAPDTQYF
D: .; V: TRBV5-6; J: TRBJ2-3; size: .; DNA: TGTGCCAGCAGCTTGGAGGCAGCCTACACAGATACGCAGTATTTT; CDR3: CASSLEAAYTDTQYF
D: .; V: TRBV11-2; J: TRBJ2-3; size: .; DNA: TGTGCCAGCAGCTTAGTGGCACCCACGAGCACAGATACGCAGTATTTT; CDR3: CASSLVAPTSTDTQYF
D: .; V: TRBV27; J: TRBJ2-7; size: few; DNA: TGTGCCAGCAGTTTAACGGGGTTCGGGACCTACGAGCAGTACTTC; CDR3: CASSLTGFGTYEQYF
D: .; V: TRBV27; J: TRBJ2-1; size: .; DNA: TGTGCCAGCAGCCTGGATCGGGGGCTAGCCAATGAGCAGTTCTTC; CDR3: CASSLDRGLANEQFF
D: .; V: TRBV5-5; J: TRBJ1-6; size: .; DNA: TGTGCCAGCAGCCCGGGAGGGTTGGGATCACCCCTCCACTTT; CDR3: CASSPGGLGSPLHF
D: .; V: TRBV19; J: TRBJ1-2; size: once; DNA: TGTGCCAGTAGTATGCGTCCGCCGAGGGGCTACACCTTC; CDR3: CASSMRPPRGYTF